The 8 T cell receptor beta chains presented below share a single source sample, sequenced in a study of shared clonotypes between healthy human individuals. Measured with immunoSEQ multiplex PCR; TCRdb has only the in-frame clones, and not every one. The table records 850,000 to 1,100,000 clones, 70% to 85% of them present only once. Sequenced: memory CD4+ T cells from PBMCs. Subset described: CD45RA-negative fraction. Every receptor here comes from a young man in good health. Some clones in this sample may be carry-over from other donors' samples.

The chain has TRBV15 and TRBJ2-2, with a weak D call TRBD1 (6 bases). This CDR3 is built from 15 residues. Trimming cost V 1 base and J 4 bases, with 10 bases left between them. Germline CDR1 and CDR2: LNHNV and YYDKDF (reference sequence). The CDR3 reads CATSRGNRATGELFF. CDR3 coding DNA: TGTGCCACCAGCAGAGGGAACAGGGCCACCGGGGAGCTGTTTTTT. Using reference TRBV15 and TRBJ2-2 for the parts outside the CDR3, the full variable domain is DAMVIQNPRYQVTQFGKPVTLSCSQTLNHNVMYWYQQKSSQAPKLLFHYYDKDFNNEADTPDNFQSRRPNTSFCFLDIRSPGLGDTAMYLCATSRGNRATGELFFGEGSRLTVL.

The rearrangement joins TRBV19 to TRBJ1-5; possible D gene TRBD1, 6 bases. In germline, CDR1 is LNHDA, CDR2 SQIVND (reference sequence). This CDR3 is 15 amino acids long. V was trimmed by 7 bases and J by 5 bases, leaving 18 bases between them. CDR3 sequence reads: CASKENTGAYQPQHF. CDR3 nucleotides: TGTGCCAGTAAGGAAAACACGGGGGCTTATCAGCCCCAGCATTTT. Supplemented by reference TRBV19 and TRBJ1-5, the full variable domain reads DGGITQSPKYLFRKEGQNVTLSCEQNLNHDAMYWYRQDPGQGLRLIYYSQIVNDFQKGDIAEGYSVSREKKESFPLTVTSAQKNPTAFYLCASKENTGAYQPQHFGDGTRLSIL.

The CDR3 loop reads CASSPVGGAPNEKLFF. The DNA for the CDR3 is TGTGCCAGCTCACCCGTGGGAGGAGCCCCTAATGAAAAACTGTTTTTT. The chain uses TRBV18 and TRBJ1-4; D not certain. Trimming stripped 3 bases from V and 3 bases from J, with 14 bases between. The CDR3 covers 16 residues. CDR1 and CDR2 from the germline V gene are KGHSH and LQKENI. The full variable domain, with the rest looked up from reference TRBV18 and TRBJ1-4, is NAGVMQNPRHLVRRRGQEARLRCSPMKGHSHVYWYRQLPEEGLKFMVYLQKENIIDESGMPKERFSAEFPKEGPSILRIQQVVRGDSAAYFCASSPVGGAPNEKLFFGSGTQLSVL.

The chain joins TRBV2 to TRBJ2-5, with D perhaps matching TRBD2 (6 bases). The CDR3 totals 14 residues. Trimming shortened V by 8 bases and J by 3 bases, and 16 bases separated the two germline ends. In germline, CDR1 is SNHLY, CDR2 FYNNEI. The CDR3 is CASRRLAYEETQYF. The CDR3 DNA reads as TGTGCCAGCCGACGTCTAGCGTATGAAGAGACCCAGTACTTC.

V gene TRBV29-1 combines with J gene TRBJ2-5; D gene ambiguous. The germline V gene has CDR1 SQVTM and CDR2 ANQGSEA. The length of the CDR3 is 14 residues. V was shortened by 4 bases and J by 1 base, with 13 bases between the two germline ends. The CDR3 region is CSVVGYFLQETQYF. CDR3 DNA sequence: TGCAGCGTTGTAGGGTATTTTCTCCAAGAGACCCAGTACTTC.

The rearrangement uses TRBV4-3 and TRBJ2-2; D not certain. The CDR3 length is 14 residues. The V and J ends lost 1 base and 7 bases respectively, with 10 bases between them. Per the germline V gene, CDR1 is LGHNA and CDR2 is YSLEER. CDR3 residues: CASSQVVQDGELFF. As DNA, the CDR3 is TGCGCCAGCAGCCAAGTCGTCCAGGACGGGGAGCTGTTTTTT.

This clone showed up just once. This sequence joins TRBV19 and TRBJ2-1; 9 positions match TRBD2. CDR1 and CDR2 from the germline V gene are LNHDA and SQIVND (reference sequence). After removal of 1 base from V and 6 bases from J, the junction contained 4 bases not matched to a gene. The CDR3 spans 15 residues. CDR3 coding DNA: TGTGCCAGTAGTATAGGTCGCGGGAGGGGCAATGAGCAGTTCTTC. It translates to CASSIGRGRGNEQFF.

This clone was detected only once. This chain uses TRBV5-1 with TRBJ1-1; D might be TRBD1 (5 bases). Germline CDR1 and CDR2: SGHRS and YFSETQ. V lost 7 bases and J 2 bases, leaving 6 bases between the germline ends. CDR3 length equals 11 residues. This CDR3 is CASQGNTEAFF. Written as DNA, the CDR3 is TGCGCCAGCCAGGGAAACACTGAAGCTTTCTTT. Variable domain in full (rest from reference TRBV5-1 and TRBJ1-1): KAGVTQTPRYLIKTRGQQVTLSCSPISGHRSVSWYQQTPGQGLQFLFEYFSETQRNKGNFPGRFSGRQFSNSRSEMNVSTLELGDSALYLCASQGNTEAFFGQGTRLTVV.